A single sample is the source of the 2 T cell receptor beta chains below, sequenced in a study of tumor-infiltrating lymphocytes in oesophageal squamous cell carcinoma. MiXCR was run by TCRdb on the PCR reads, yielding one entry per CDR3 protein. The sample gives 9,500 to 12,000 distinct CDR3 sequences, about 60% of which show up once; around 30% is in the top ten. Sequencing was done on a sample of esophageal tumor tissue. The source of these receptors is a male donor with esophageal squamous cell carcinoma.

The V gene is TRBV12-3 or TRBV12-4, the J gene TRBJ2-1; D could derive from TRBD1 or TRBD2 (5 bases each). V lost 5 bases to trimming and J lost 0 bases, with 11 bases between them. The CDR3 extends over 15 amino acids. CDR3 DNA: TGTGCCAGCAGTAGGGGAGCTAGCTCCTACAATGAGCAGTTCTTC. Its protein product is CASSRGASSYNEQFF.

The V and J genes are TRBV28 and TRBJ2-7; 7 bases map to TRBD2. This CDR3 spans 16 amino acids. From germline, CDR1 is MDHEN and CDR2 SYDVKM. Trimming removed 8 bases from V and 3 bases from J; junction bases left unmatched: 16. CDR3 loop: CASFSRAASGSYEQYF. In DNA form, the CDR3 reads TGTGCCAGCTTCTCCCGAGCGGCTAGCGGTAGCTACGAGCAGTACTTC.